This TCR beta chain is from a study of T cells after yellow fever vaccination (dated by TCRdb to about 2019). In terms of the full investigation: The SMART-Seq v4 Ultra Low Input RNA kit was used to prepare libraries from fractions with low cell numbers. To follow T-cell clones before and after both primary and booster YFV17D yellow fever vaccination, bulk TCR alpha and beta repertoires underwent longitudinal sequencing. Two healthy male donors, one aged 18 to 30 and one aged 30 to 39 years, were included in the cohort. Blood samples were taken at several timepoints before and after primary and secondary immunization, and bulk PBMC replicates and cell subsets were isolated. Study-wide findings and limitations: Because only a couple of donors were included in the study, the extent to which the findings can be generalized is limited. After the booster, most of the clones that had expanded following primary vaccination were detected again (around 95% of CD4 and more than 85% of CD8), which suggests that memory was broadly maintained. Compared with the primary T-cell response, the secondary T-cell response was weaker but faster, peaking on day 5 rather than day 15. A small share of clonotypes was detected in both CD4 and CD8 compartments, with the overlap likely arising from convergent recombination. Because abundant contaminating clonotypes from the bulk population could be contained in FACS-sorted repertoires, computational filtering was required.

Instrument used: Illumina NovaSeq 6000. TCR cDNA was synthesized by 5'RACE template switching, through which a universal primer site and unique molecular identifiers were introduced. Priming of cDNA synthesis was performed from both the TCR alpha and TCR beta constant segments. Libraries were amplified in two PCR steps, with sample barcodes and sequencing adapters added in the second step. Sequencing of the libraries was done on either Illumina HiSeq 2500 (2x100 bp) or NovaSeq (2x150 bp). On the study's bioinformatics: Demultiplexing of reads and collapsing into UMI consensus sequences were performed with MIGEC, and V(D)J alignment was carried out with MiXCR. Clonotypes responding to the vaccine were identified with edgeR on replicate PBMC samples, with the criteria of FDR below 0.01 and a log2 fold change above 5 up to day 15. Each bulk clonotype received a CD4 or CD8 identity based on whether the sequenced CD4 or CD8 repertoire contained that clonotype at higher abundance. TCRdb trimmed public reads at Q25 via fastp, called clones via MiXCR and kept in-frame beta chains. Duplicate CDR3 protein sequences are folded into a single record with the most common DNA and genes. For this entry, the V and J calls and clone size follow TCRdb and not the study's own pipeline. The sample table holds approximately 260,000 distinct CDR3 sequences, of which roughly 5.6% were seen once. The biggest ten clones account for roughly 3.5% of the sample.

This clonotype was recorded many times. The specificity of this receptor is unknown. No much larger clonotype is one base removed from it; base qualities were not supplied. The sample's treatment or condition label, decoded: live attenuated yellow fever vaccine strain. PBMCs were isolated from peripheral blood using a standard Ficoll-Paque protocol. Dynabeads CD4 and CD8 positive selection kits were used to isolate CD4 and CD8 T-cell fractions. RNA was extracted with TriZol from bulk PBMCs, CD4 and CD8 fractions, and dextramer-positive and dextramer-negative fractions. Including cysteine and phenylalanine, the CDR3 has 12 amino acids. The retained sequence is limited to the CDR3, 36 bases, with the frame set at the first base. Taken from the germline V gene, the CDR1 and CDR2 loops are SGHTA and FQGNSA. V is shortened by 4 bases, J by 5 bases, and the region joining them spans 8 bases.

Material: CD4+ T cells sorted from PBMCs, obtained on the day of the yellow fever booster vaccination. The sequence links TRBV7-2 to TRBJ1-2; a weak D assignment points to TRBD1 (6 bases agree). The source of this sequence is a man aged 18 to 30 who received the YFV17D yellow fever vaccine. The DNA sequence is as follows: TGTGCCAGCAGCTCGACAGGATATGGCTACACCTTC. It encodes CASSSTGYGYTF.